This T cell receptor beta chain emerged from a study of beta chain features in type 1 diabetes. Expressed TCRB transcripts were sequenced after all isolated RNA was converted to cDNA. Repertoires were generated with immunoSEQ multiplex PCR, while TCRdb's copy carries only in-frame clones and drops some. The sample shows a few hundred thousand clones, about 12% of them seen only once. Findings and limits, study-wide: Reads derived from cDNA could over-represent cells showing high TCR expression. Type 1 diabetes patients showed fewer insertions and more deletions at VDJ junctions.

About this clone: Antigen: not known.

Only one heparinised blood draw was taken per donor, and its volume averaged about 116 mL. Germline CDR1 is SGHTA and CDR2 is FQGNSA. With 1 base clipped from V and 5 bases from J, the junction kept 5 bases outside the gene matches. This CDR3 is 14 amino acids long. This clonotype was sampled from a man younger than 30 in good health. This rearrangement joins TRBV7-2 to TRBJ2-7, with 7 bases that match TRBD2. Sequencing input: naive CD4+ T cells from blood. The CDR3 here is CASSLGFLADEQYF. CDR3 coding DNA: TGTGCCAGCAGCTTAGGCTTTCTAGCGGACGAGCAGTACTTC.